The next 32 T cell receptor beta chains were all read from a single sample in a study of blood T cell repertoires in COVID-19. Clones were read by immunoSEQ multiplex PCR, and TCRdb kept only the in-frame ones, dropping some. The profile shows some 310,000 clones, more than 75% of them singletons. The sequenced sample was peripheral blood. The source is a man over 45 with active or convalescent COVID-19.

This chain joins TRBV3-1 (or the pseudogene TRBV3-2) and TRBJ1-5; 12 nucleotides agree with TRBD1. The V and J ends lost 4 bases and 9 bases, in that order; junction bases with no gene match: 10. Germline CDR1 and CDR2: LGHDT and YNNKEL (reference sequence). The CDR3 covers 16 residues. This CDR3 reads CASSLGTGGGQRPQHF. CDR3 DNA sequence: TGTGCCAGCAGCCTCGGGACAGGGGGCGGTCAACGGCCCCAGCATTTT.

V and J are TRBV28 and TRBJ1-4, with D possibly TRBD1 on 6 matching bases. The germline V and J ends were trimmed by 6 bases and 3 bases, with 11 bases remaining between them. Germline CDR1 reads MDHEN; CDR2 reads SYDVKM. The CDR3 is 14 residues long. CDR3 amino acids: CASRLQGSNEKLFF. In DNA form, the CDR3 reads TGTGCCAGCAGATTACAGGGCTCTAATGAAAAACTGTTTTTT. Filled out from reference TRBV28 and TRBJ1-4, the complete variable domain reads DVKVTQSSRYLVKRTGEKVFLECVQDMDHENMFWYRQDPGLGLRLIYFSYDVKMKEKGDIPEGYSVSREKKERFSLILESASTNQTSMYLCASRLQGSNEKLFFGSGTQLSVL.

This sequence joins TRBV3-1 (or the pseudogene TRBV3-2) and TRBJ2-1; TRBD2 matches at 7 bases. CDR1 is LGHDT, CDR2 YNNKEL, per germline (reference sequence). V trimming: 5 bases; J trimming: 1 base; junction bases outside the gene matches: 17. The CDR3 length is 19 residues. This CDR3 is CASSALPGQLAPSYNEQFF. The CDR3 nucleotides are TGTGCCAGCAGCGCTCTCCCAGGCCAACTAGCGCCTTCCTACAATGAGCAGTTCTTC.

The rearrangement joins TRBV6-5 to TRBJ1-2; TRBD1 aligns across 8 bases. The CDR3 spans 11 residues. V shed 6 bases and J 6 bases; nucleotides not matched to a gene: 0. Germline CDR1 MNHEY, CDR2 SVGAGI. The chain's CDR3 is CASRTGDGYTF. Written as DNA, the CDR3 is TGTGCCAGCAGGACAGGGGATGGCTACACCTTC.

The chain links TRBV7-2 to TRBJ2-2, with 8 bases matching TRBD1. The V and J ends lost 5 bases and 1 base, in that order; junction bases with no gene match: 0. This CDR3 comprises 14 residues. Germline lookup yields CDR1 SGHTA and CDR2 FQGNSA. CDR3 DNA: TGTGCCAGCAGCGGGACAGGGAACACCGGGGAGCTGTTTTTT. This translates into CASSGTGNTGELFF.

This CDR3 is CASSLTTGAQPQHF. CDR3 in DNA: TGTGCCAGCAGTTTAACAACAGGGGCCCAGCCCCAGCATTTT. The V call is TRBV28, the J call TRBJ1-5; 7 nucleotides match TRBD1. Trimming at V came to 2 bases and at J to 7 bases, leaving 5 bases not matched to a gene. The CDR3 length is 14 residues. The germline CDR1 and CDR2 sequences are MDHEN and SYDVKM.

The genes are TRBV9 and TRBJ1-1; D uncertain. Looked up from germline, CDR1 is SGDLS and CDR2 is YYNGEE. The CDR3 is 13 residues long. The V gene lost 1 base and the J gene lost 5 bases, with 9 bases spanning the gap. The CDR3 DNA is TGTGCCAGCAGCGTACAAGGGAGAACTGAAGCTTTCTTT. Translated: CASSVQGRTEAFF.

The CDR3 here is CASSFLGQVFNEKLFF. The CDR3 coding sequence is TGTGCCAGCAGTTTCTTGGGACAGGTTTTTAATGAAAAACTGTTTTTT. The chain uses TRBV28 and TRBJ1-4; 8 bases map to TRBD1. Germline V lookup: CDR1 MDHEN, CDR2 SYDVKM. V dropped 3 bases and J dropped 4; count of bases not matched to a gene: 7. This CDR3 region has 16 residues.

Concerning this clone itself: This specimen includes other DNA sequences encoding the same CDR3. V and J are TRBV6-2 or TRBV6-3 and TRBJ2-5; 8 bases are shared with TRBD1. CDR1 MNHEY and CDR2 SVGEGT come from the germline V gene. The CDR3 covers 13 residues. V shed 6 bases and J 2 bases; nucleotides not matched to a gene: 2. DNA for the CDR3: TGTGCCAGCAGCCGGGACAGGCAAGAGACCCAGTACTTC. Protein product: CASSRDRQETQYF.

The V gene is TRBV3-1 (or the pseudogene TRBV3-2), the J gene TRBJ2-1, with 9 nucleotides matching TRBD2. The germline gives CDR1 LGHDT, CDR2 YNNKEL (reference sequence). The V segment lost 3 bases and the J segment 3 bases; nucleotides outside the gene matches: 9. The CDR3 extends over 17 amino acids. The chain's CDR3 is CASSHPAGGKGYNEQFF. In DNA form, the CDR3 reads TGTGCCAGCAGCCACCCTGCGGGGGGGAAAGGCTACAATGAGCAGTTCTTC.

Written as DNA, the CDR3 is TGTGCCAGCAGTGAAGACGGGATAGGTGGCTACACCTTC. Amino acids: CASSEDGIGGYTF. V and J are TRBV6-1 and TRBJ1-2; D uncertain. V lost 1 base, J lost 7 bases, and 10 bases lay in between. Germline-derived CDR1 and CDR2 are MNHNS and SASEGT. The CDR3 extends over 13 amino acids.

This chain links TRBV29-1 with TRBJ2-3; D may be TRBD1 (5 bases). Per the germline V gene, CDR1 is SQVTM and CDR2 is ANQGSEA. This CDR3 region has 13 residues. V was pared by 6 bases and J by 7 bases, with 17 bases between. CDR3 protein: CSVDVDNGYTQYF. CDR3 nucleotide sequence: TGCAGCGTGGACGTGGACAATGGTTATACGCAGTATTTT.

This clone showed up just a few times. The chain carries TRBV15 and TRBJ2-7, with 8 positions matching TRBD1. CDR3 length: 14 amino acids. CDR1 and CDR2 (germline): LNHNV, YYDKDF (reference sequence). Losses at the gene ends were 3 bases for V and 3 bases for J; bases not matched to a gene: 4. CDR3 coding DNA: TGTGCCACCAGCAGCCATACAGGGGGCTACGAGCAGTACTTC. Translation gives CATSSHTGGYEQYF.

The V call is TRBV10-1, the J call TRBJ2-1; TRBD2 agrees at 14 bases. CDR3 length: 15 residues. The V segment lost 4 bases and the J segment 7 bases; nucleotides outside the gene matches: 3. Germline assignment: CDR1 WNHNN and CDR2 SYGVQD (reference sequence). The CDR3 DNA follows: TGCGCCAGCAGTGCTGGACTAGCGGGAGGAAATGAGCAGTTCTTC. Translation gives CASSAGLAGGNEQFF.

The chain links TRBV5-6 to TRBJ2-7; D may be TRBD1 (6 bases). Germline V gene sequence: CDR1 SGHDT, CDR2 YYEEEE. Trimming left V 4 bases short and J 2 bases short, with 16 bases between. This CDR3 is 15 amino acids long. For the CDR3, the DNA is TGTGCCAGCAGCCTGGGGGCCCTCCGGCCCTACGAGCAGTACTTC. Translating gives CASSLGALRPYEQYF. The full variable domain, in which reference TRBV5-6 and TRBJ2-7 provide the parts outside the CDR3, is DAGVTQSPTHLIKTRGQQVTLRCSPKSGHDTVSWYQQALGQGPQFIFQYYEEEERQRGNFPDRFSGHQFPNYSSELNVNALLLGDSALYLCASSLGALRPYEQYFGPGTRLTVT.

The V call is TRBV3-1 (or the pseudogene TRBV3-2), the J call TRBJ2-3; 8 bases match TRBD2. Germline CDR1 LGHDT, CDR2 YNNKEL (reference sequence). The CDR3 consists of 15 residues. The J segment lost 3 bases and the V segment lost 1 base, leaving 3 bases of the junction unmatched. CDR3 in amino acids: CASSQAGGFTDTQYF. The DNA for the CDR3 is TGTGCCAGCAGCCAAGCGGGGGGGTTTACAGATACGCAGTATTTT.

The chain is built from TRBV10-3 and TRBJ1-1; possible D gene TRBD1, 6 bases. V gave up 4 bases and J gave up 4 bases, with 13 bases separating them. There are 14 residues in the CDR3. Germline V gives CDR1 ENHRY, CDR2 SYGVKD. The CDR3 loop is CAISGGGVGTEAFF. CDR3 coding DNA: TGTGCCATCAGTGGAGGGGGAGTAGGCACTGAAGCTTTCTTT.

This sequence joins TRBV5-1 and TRBJ1-2, with a possible D match to TRBD1 (6 bases). The CDR3 has 15 amino acids. Trimming took off 4 bases at V and 2 bases at J, with 15 bases between the two ends. Germline loops: CDR1 SGHRS, CDR2 YFSETQ. The CDR3 nucleotides are TGCGCCAGCAGCGATCGGGGGGGACACAACTATGGCTACACCTTC. The encoded protein is CASSDRGGHNYGYTF.

Comment on this clone: The same CDR3 can be traced to other DNA sequences in this sample. The chain uses TRBV7-2 and TRBJ1-5; the D is unclear. This CDR3 contains 12 residues. Germline V gives CDR1 SGHTA, CDR2 FQGNSA. V gave up 2 bases and J gave up 4 bases, with 3 bases separating them. The CDR3, as DNA: TGTGCCAGCAGCTTATCTAATCAGCCCCAGCATTTT. As protein: CASSLSNQPQHF.

The chain carries TRBV6-1 and TRBJ2-4, with a weak D call TRBD1 (5 bases). V lost 2 bases, J lost 7 bases, and 18 bases lay in between. From germline, CDR1 is MNHNS and CDR2 SASEGT. The CDR3 is made up of 16 amino acids. This CDR3 is CASSEFQGTVKNIQYF. For the CDR3, the DNA is TGTGCCAGCAGTGAATTTCAGGGTACGGTTAAGAACATTCAGTACTTC.

The chain is built from TRBV11-2 and TRBJ1-4; 10 nucleotides match TRBD1. V dropped 4 bases and J dropped 9; count of bases not matched to a gene: 5. The CDR3 contains 14 residues. Germline CDR1 reads SGHAT; CDR2 reads FQNNGV. The CDR3 region is CASSSGTGEQKLFF. The CDR3 DNA follows: TGTGCCAGCAGCTCCGGGACAGGGGAACAAAAACTGTTTTTT.

The chain is built from TRBV3-1 (or the pseudogene TRBV3-2) and TRBJ2-7; 8 bases align to TRBD1. The CDR3 consists of 15 residues. Per germline, CDR1 LGHDT and CDR2 YNNKEL (reference sequence). The J segment lost 2 bases and the V segment lost 0 bases, leaving 3 bases of the junction unmatched. The CDR3 reads CASSQDVDRAYEQYF. As DNA, the CDR3 is TGTGCCAGCAGCCAAGATGTGGACAGGGCCTACGAGCAGTACTTC.

This chain uses TRBV6-5 with TRBJ2-1; 10 positions agree with TRBD2. The germline V gene encodes CDR1 MNHEY and CDR2 SVGAGI. The CDR3 has 15 residues. V was clipped by 5 bases and J by 9 bases; unmatched bases: 10. The CDR3 bases are TGTGCCAGCAGTACCCTAACTAGCGGGAAGGGTGAGCAGTTCTTC. Protein sequence: CASSTLTSGKGEQFF.

The chain employs TRBV9 and TRBJ2-1, with 9 bases that match TRBD1. The CDR3 extends over 17 amino acids. CDR1 is SGDLS, CDR2 YYNGEE, per germline. Trimming cost V 0 bases and J 6 bases; bases outside gene matches: 10. CDR3 in amino acids: CASSVAPPGQGSNEQFF. As DNA, the CDR3 is TGTGCCAGCAGCGTAGCTCCTCCGGGACAGGGTAGCAATGAGCAGTTCTTC. The whole variable domain, filled in from reference TRBV9 and TRBJ2-1, reads DSGVTQTPKHLITATGQRVTLRCSPRSGDLSVYWYQQSLDQGLQFLIQYYNGEERAKGNILERFSAQQFPDLHSELNLSSLELGDSALYFCASSVAPPGQGSNEQFFGPGTRLTVL.

The genes are TRBV28 and TRBJ2-5; 12 nucleotides match TRBD2. The germline V gene encodes CDR1 MDHEN and CDR2 SYDVKM. Trimming removed 3 bases from V and 3 bases from J; junction bases left unmatched: 2. This CDR3 has 15 residues. CDR3 sequence reads: CASSFWTSGKETQYF. The CDR3 DNA reads TGTGCCAGCAGTTTCTGGACTAGCGGGAAAGAGACCCAGTACTTC.

The chain couples TRBV5-1 to TRBJ2-7, with 12 bases fitting TRBD1. After removal of 2 bases from V and 4 bases from J, the junction contained 4 bases not matched to a gene. This CDR3 comprises 15 residues. Germline V CDR1 and CDR2: SGHRS, YFSETQ. This CDR3 reads CASSLGTGGSYEQYF. In DNA form, the CDR3 reads TGCGCCAGCAGCTTAGGGACAGGGGGCTCGTACGAGCAGTACTTC.

The chain has TRBV28 and TRBJ1-2, with D tentatively TRBD1 (5 bases). Per the germline V gene, CDR1 is MDHEN and CDR2 is SYDVKM. The CDR3 contains 18 residues. Deletions cut 5 bases from V and 0 bases from J, with 22 bases between. The CDR3 here is CASSRPGLTTNSNYGYTF. In DNA form, the CDR3 reads TGTGCCAGCAGTAGACCAGGGTTGACAACTAATTCTAACTATGGCTACACCTTC.

The V gene is TRBV6-6, the J gene TRBJ1-4, with D possibly being TRBD1 (5 bases). This CDR3 has 16 amino acids. Germline CDR1 reads MNHNY; CDR2 reads SVGAGI (reference sequence). The ends were cut back, 6 bases at V and 1 base at J, with 15 bases in the middle. CDR3 coding DNA: TGTGCCAGCAGCCGCTCCCGGGGGGTAACTAATGAAAAACTGTTTTTT. This translates into CASSRSRGVTNEKLFF.

The chain has TRBV27 and TRBJ1-5; D gene unclear. Germline values: CDR1 MNHEY, CDR2 SMNVEV (reference sequence). The V end was cut by 2 bases, the J end by 2 bases, with 7 bases between. The CDR3 runs to 14 residues. The CDR3 sequence is CASSLRQGNQPQHF. CDR3 nucleotides: TGTGCCAGCAGTTTACGGCAGGGCAATCAGCCCCAGCATTTT.

The chain employs TRBV28 and TRBJ1-1, with 10 bases that match TRBD1. Germline lookup yields CDR1 MDHEN and CDR2 SYDVKM. With V trimmed by 5 bases and J by 1 base, 4 bases remained unmatched. The CDR3 has 15 amino acids. The CDR3 sequence is CASSRGDRGNTEAFF. The CDR3, as DNA: TGTGCCAGCAGTCGGGGGGACAGGGGGAACACTGAAGCTTTCTTT.

V and J are TRBV14 and TRBJ1-2; D not certain. This CDR3 has 12 amino acids. Germline-derived CDR1 and CDR2 are SGHDN and FVKESK. Deletions cut 1 base from V and 4 bases from J, with 4 bases between. CDR3 DNA sequence: TGTGCCAGCAGCCAAGGGGCCTATGGCTACACCTTC. Residues: CASSQGAYGYTF.

The V and J genes are TRBV4-3 and TRBJ1-5, with unresolved D. Germline V CDR1 and CDR2: LGHNA, YSLEER. V was shortened by 0 bases and J by 5 bases, with 5 bases between the two germline ends. The CDR3 is made up of 13 amino acids. For the CDR3, the DNA is TGCGCCAGCAGCCAAGAGTCTTATCAGCCCCAGCATTTT. This gives the protein CASSQESYQPQHF.